The next 16 T cell receptor beta chains were all read from a single sample in a study of CD8 T cells in ankylosing spondylitis. TCRdb recomputed calls from the 5' RACE reads with MiXCR, one row per CDR3 protein. The sample lists approximately 300,000 distinct CDR3 sequences; 7% to 9% were seen once. Study-wide findings and caveats: Seemingly distinctive of ankylosing spondylitis blood was a TCR beta motif formed by eight highly homologous variants.

Their recognized antigens are unknown. The sequencing sample was made of blood, either unsorted or a sorted T cell fraction (not recorded which). The receptors come from a male donor with ankylosing spondylitis.

This clonotype came up a few times. The chain recombines TRBV6-2 or TRBV6-3 with TRBJ2-5; 11 bases align to TRBD2. Germline V gene lookup returns CDR1 MNHEY and CDR2 SVGEGT. CDR3 length equals 17 residues. V gave up 1 base and J gave up 4 bases; unmatched junction bases: 8. This CDR3 is CASSYWRRGLAVETQYF. The CDR3 DNA is TGTGCCAGCAGTTACTGGAGAAGGGGACTAGCGGTAGAGACCCAGTACTTC.

The rearrangement joins TRBV20-1 to TRBJ2-3; 7 nucleotides agree with TRBD2. V shed 6 bases, J shed 6 bases, and the junction held 12 bases outside the gene matches. This CDR3 has 14 amino acids. Germline lookup yields CDR1 DFQATT and CDR2 SNEGSKA (reference sequence). The chain's CDR3 is CSAPWRGSDDTQYF. Written as DNA, the CDR3 is TGCAGTGCCCCCTGGCGCGGGAGTGACGATACGCAGTATTTT.

There are many counts of this clonotype. The chain carries TRBV11-2 and TRBJ2-1, with D perhaps matching TRBD1 (6 bases). The V and J ends lost 4 bases and 7 bases respectively, with 17 bases between them. This CDR3 region has 15 residues. From germline, CDR1 is SGHAT and CDR2 FQNNGV. The CDR3 is CASSSPTGYANEQFF. The CDR3 nucleotides are TGTGCCAGCAGCTCCCCTACAGGGTACGCGAATGAGCAGTTCTTC.

This clonotype occurred a few times. The CDR3 bases are TGTGCCAGCACTATCGCCGGGACAGGGGCGTACGAGCAGTACTTC. Its translation: CASTIAGTGAYEQYF. The J gene is TRBJ2-7, the V gene TRBV12-3 or TRBV12-4, with TRBD1 matching over 10 bases. After removal of 7 bases from V and 4 bases from J, the junction contained 10 bases not matched to a gene. This CDR3 spans 15 amino acids.

J is TRBJ2-5 and V is TRBV12-3 or TRBV12-4; D remains ambiguous. Trimming stripped 2 bases from V and 4 bases from J, with 8 bases between. There are 13 residues in the CDR3. CDR3 region: CASSLRWGETQYF. The CDR3 bases are TGTGCCAGCAGTTTACGGTGGGGAGAGACCCAGTACTTC.

The rearrangement joins TRBV30 to TRBJ2-7, with TRBD2 as a possible D gene (5 bases). With 2 bases removed from V and 3 bases from J, the gap between germline ends came to 11 bases. The CDR3 is made up of 13 amino acids. Germline V gene lookup returns CDR1 GTSNPN and CDR2 SVGIG (reference sequence). This chain's CDR3 is CAWSSGTNYEQYF. As DNA, the CDR3 is TGTGCCTGGAGTAGCGGAACCAACTACGAGCAGTACTTC. Filled out from reference TRBV30 and TRBJ2-7, the complete variable domain reads SQTIHQWPATLVQPVGSPLSLECTVEGTSNPNLYWYRQAAGRGLQLLFYSVGIGQISSEVPQNLSASRPQDRQFILSSKKLLLSDSGFYLCAWSSGTNYEQYFGPGTRLTVT.

This clonotype was picked up many times. The chain is built from TRBV2 and TRBJ2-1; unclear D gene. With 8 bases removed from V and 16 bases from J, the gap between germline ends came to 21 bases. Germline assignment: CDR1 SNHLY and CDR2 FYNNEI. This CDR3 comprises 12 residues. In nucleotides, the CDR3 is TGTGCCAGCTACGACGTGGGCCTAAACTCCTTCTTC. This codes for CASYDVGLNSFF.

V is TRBV2 and J is TRBJ2-1; 12 nucleotides agree with TRBD2. CDR1 and CDR2 from the germline V gene are SNHLY and FYNNEI. V gave up 3 bases and J gave up 9 bases; unmatched junction bases: 6. The CDR3 extends over 15 amino acids. The CDR3: CASSDLTSGRGEQFF. The CDR3 coding sequence is TGTGCCAGCAGTGACTTGACTAGCGGGAGAGGTGAGCAGTTCTTC.

V gene TRBV20-1 combines with J gene TRBJ2-5, with D hard to call. Germline CDR1 reads DFQATT; CDR2 reads SNEGSKA (reference sequence). This CDR3 spans 12 amino acids. The germline V and J ends were trimmed by 0 bases and 5 bases, with 7 bases remaining between them. DNA for the CDR3: TGCAGTGCTAGAGAGCAACTCGAGACCCAGTACTTC. Its protein product is CSAREQLETQYF.

This clonotype has a count of ten or more. V usage is TRBV7-9 and J usage is TRBJ2-7, with D perhaps matching TRBD2 (6 bases). The V gene lost 6 bases and the J gene lost 2 bases, with 17 bases spanning the gap. The CDR3 spans 15 residues. Germline lookup yields CDR1 SEHNR and CDR2 FQNEAQ (reference sequence). The CDR3 DNA sequence: TGTGCCAGCAGTCCTCGCGGGGTTGACCCCTACGAGCAGTACTTC. Its translation is CASSPRGVDPYEQYF.

The chain joins TRBV10-3 to TRBJ1-2; D gene uncertain. The CDR3 loop spans 14 amino acids. Germline V CDR1 and CDR2: ENHRY, SYGVKD. V dropped 3 bases and J dropped 4 bases, with 12 bases sitting between them. CDR3 coding DNA: TGTGCCATCAGTGAACTTCCTGCGGGCTATGGCTACACCTTC. Its protein is CAISELPAGYGYTF.

The sample holds many counts of this clonotype. The chain has TRBV12-3 or TRBV12-4 and TRBJ2-1, with 10 bases that match TRBD2. This CDR3 contains 14 residues. Trimming removed 7 bases from V and 6 bases from J; junction bases left unmatched: 6. This CDR3 reads CASNLAGALNEQFF. CDR3 sequence (DNA): TGTGCCAGCAACCTAGCGGGAGCCCTCAATGAGCAGTTCTTC.

This clonotype has only a few counts. The chain is built from TRBV7-8 and TRBJ2-7; TRBD2 agrees at 9 bases. V lost 5 bases to trimming and J lost 3 bases; unmatched junction nucleotides: 8. Germline-derived CDR1 and CDR2 are SGHVS and FQNEAQ. There are 15 residues in the CDR3. CDR3: CASSRSGRLDYEQYF. In DNA form, the CDR3 reads TGTGCCAGCAGCCGCAGCGGGAGGCTAGACTACGAGCAGTACTTC.

V gene TRBV19 combines with J gene TRBJ2-7; 7 nucleotides match TRBD2. V was clipped by 5 bases and J by 4 bases; unmatched bases: 8. The germline gives CDR1 LNHDA, CDR2 SQIVND (reference sequence). The CDR3 is made up of 14 amino acids. In DNA form, the CDR3 reads TGTGCCAGTAGTTCGGCGGGAGTAAGATACGAGCAGTACTTC. Amino acids: CASSSAGVRYEQYF.

This clonotype was picked up many times. In DNA form, the CDR3 reads TGTGCCACCAGCAAGGGTTATGGGAACACTGAAGCTTTCTTT. Translating it yields CATSKGYGNTEAFF. The chain recombines TRBV15 with TRBJ1-1, with D unclear. The CDR3 covers 14 residues. Trimming pared 4 bases from V and 1 base from J, leaving 10 bases between. Germline V gene data show CDR1 as LNHNV and CDR2 as YYDKDF (reference sequence).

CDR3 bases: TGCAGTGCTAGAGATTGGGGGCTGCGGGCTAGCACAGATACGCAGTATTTT. Protein: CSARDWGLRASTDTQYF. J is TRBJ2-3 and V is TRBV20-1; D possibly corresponds to TRBD1 (6 bases). In germline, CDR1 is DFQATT, CDR2 SNEGSKA (reference sequence). The CDR3 consists of 17 residues. V was pared by 0 bases and J by 0 bases, with 16 bases between.